This T cell receptor beta chain derives from a study of graft-versus-host responses after intestinal transplantation. The wider study: Each of the recipients got a multivisceral, liver-intestinal, or isolated intestinal transplant. Study-wide results and limits: Peak circulating GvH clone levels were associated with early post-transplant HvG declines. Detection of GvH clones occurred in recipient marrow, and some had their first appearance in ileum or blood. Allograft graft-versus-host to host-versus-graft clonal ratios ran high in patients with graft-donor T cell macrochimerism.

A remark on this clone: Its antigen is currently unknown.

The CDR3 sequence is 14 residues long. Clones were sequenced by immunoSEQ multiplex PCR, and TCRdb holds only the in-frame ones, with some missing. The table lists 95,000 to 110,000 clones, about nine tenths of them singletons. Sequencing used unstimulated CD4+ T cells sorted from spleen or lymph node cells, obtained before transplant. The sequence was obtained from a human donor who was the organ donor for an intestinal transplant. The chain is built from TRBV21-1 and TRBJ1-2; TRBD1 was called by the table and not checked on the DNA. TRBV21-1 is an annotated pseudogene. In nucleotides, the CDR3 is TGTGCCAGCAGCCCTAAGCGAGGGGGCGATGGCTACACCTTC. It encodes CASSPKRGGDGYTF.